This entry lists 15 T cell receptor beta chains sequenced from one sample in a study of cytomegalovirus exposure and HLA in healthy donors. Assay: immunoSEQ multiplex PCR; the TCRdb copy retains only in-frame clones and omits some. The table has around 200,000 clones, about 86% seen once. The specimen was PBMCs. All receptors come from a woman between 18 and 29 years old in good health and CMV-seropositive.

The chain employs TRBV2 and TRBJ2-2; the match to TRBD2 covers 7 bases. The CDR3 has 13 residues. The trim removed 7 bases at V and 6 bases at J, leaving 5 bases unmatched. In germline, CDR1 is SNHLY, CDR2 FYNNEI. The CDR3 sequence: CASTGRGSGELFF. CDR3 nucleotides: TGTGCCAGCACGGGGCGGGGGTCCGGGGAGCTGTTTTTT.

The chain carries TRBV7-9 and TRBJ2-1; D gene ambiguous. V lost 8 bases and J lost 3, with 8 bases in between. There are 12 residues in the CDR3. In germline, CDR1 is SEHNR, CDR2 FQNEAQ (reference sequence). CDR3 sequence reads: CASLEVYNEQFF. The CDR3 nucleotides read TGTGCCAGCCTAGAGGTCTACAATGAGCAGTTCTTC.

This clone was recorded a few times. The chain couples TRBV10-1 to TRBJ2-7, with a weak D call TRBD2 (6 bases). The CDR3 has 16 residues. Trimming shortened V by 0 bases and J by 2 bases, and 14 bases separated the two germline ends. Germline V gene sequence: CDR1 WNHNN, CDR2 SYGVQD (reference sequence). In nucleotides, the CDR3 is TGCGCCAGCAGTGAGTCACCGGGACTGAAGACCTACGAGCAGTACTTC. Translation: CASSESPGLKTYEQYF.

CDR3 in DNA: TGTGCCACCAGCGGACAGGGTGGCACCGGGGAGCTGTTTTTT. Encoded protein: CATSGQGGTGELFF. The chain has TRBV15 and TRBJ2-2; 8 bases fit TRBD1. The CDR3 covers 14 residues. Germline V gene data show CDR1 as LNHNV and CDR2 as YYDKDF (reference sequence). Trimming took 5 bases from V and 4 from J; bases not matched to a gene: 3.

V usage is TRBV19 and J usage is TRBJ2-5, with no clear D. The germline V and J ends were trimmed by 5 bases and 5 bases, with 18 bases remaining between them. CDR1 is LNHDA, CDR2 SQIVND, per germline (reference sequence). The CDR3 is made up of 15 amino acids. The CDR3, as DNA: TGTGCCAGTAGTCGGAGCGCGATCGGCCTGGAGACCCAGTACTTC. Residues: CASSRSAIGLETQYF.

The V gene is TRBV5-5, the J gene TRBJ1-4; 9 bases align to TRBD1. V lost 3 bases, J lost 7 bases, and 7 bases stayed unmatched. The CDR3 totals 15 residues. The germline gives CDR1 SGHKS, CDR2 YYEKEE (reference sequence). DNA for the CDR3: TGTGCCAGCAGCTCCACAGGGGGCTTAGGTGAAAAACTGTTTTTT. The encoded protein is CASSSTGGLGEKLFF.

The count of this clone is one. The chain links TRBV10-1 to TRBJ2-4, with 7 bases fitting TRBD1. V lost 10 bases and J lost 2; bases outside the gene matches: 20. The germline V gene has CDR1 WNHNN and CDR2 SYGVQD (reference sequence). CDR3 size: 18 residues. CDR3 DNA sequence: TGCGCCACCGTGGACAGGCTCTATCTGCCGATGCCCAAAAACATTCAGTACTTC. This codes for CATVDRLYLPMPKNIQYF.

The chain couples TRBV6-1 to TRBJ1-2, with 10 bases identical to TRBD1. J was trimmed by 4 bases and V by 3 bases; bases with no gene match: 8. Per the germline V gene, CDR1 is MNHNS and CDR2 is SASEGT. This CDR3 comprises 16 residues. This CDR3 is CASSEWPGQGFYGYTF. CDR3 in DNA: TGTGCCAGCAGTGAGTGGCCGGGACAGGGGTTCTATGGCTACACCTTC.

The chain uses TRBV12-5 and TRBJ1-1, with D possibly matching TRBD1 (5 bases). The CDR3 length is 14 residues. Germline CDR1 reads LGHNT; CDR2 reads FRNRAP. V gave up 5 bases and J gave up 1 base, with 11 bases separating them. In DNA, the CDR3 is TGTGCTAGTGGTCTTCGAACAGGGAACACTGAAGCTTTCTTT. It encodes CASGLRTGNTEAFF.

The chain uses TRBV7-6 and TRBJ2-5; a possible D gene is TRBD1 (5 bases). Germline-derived CDR1 and CDR2 are SGHVS and FNYEAQ. The V end was cut by 1 base, the J end by 4 bases, with 10 bases between. The CDR3 contains 14 residues. DNA of the CDR3: TGTGCCAGCAGCTTAGTTCCAGGGCGAGAGACCCAGTACTTC. Encoded protein: CASSLVPGRETQYF.

This chain connects TRBV7-8 to TRBJ1-6; no firm D call. The CDR3 extends over 16 amino acids. The V gene's germline CDR1 is SGHVS and CDR2 FQNEAQ. V lost 0 bases, J lost 5 bases, and 11 bases lay in between. The CDR3 DNA reads TGTGCCAGCAGCTTAGCTGGGCTCACAGATAATTCACCCCTCCACTTT. Translation gives CASSLAGLTDNSPLHF.

This chain uses TRBV7-9 with TRBJ2-3, with D perhaps TRBD2 (5 bases). Deletions cut 1 base from V and 8 bases from J, with 10 bases between. The CDR3 sequence is 13 residues long. Germline CDR1 and CDR2: SEHNR and FQNEAQ (reference sequence). CDR3 bases: TGTGCCAGCAGCTTAGGAGCGGTTGTTACGCAGTATTTT. Protein sequence: CASSLGAVVTQYF.

The chain carries TRBV25-1 and TRBJ2-7; D uncertain. CDR1 MGHDK and CDR2 SYGVNS come from the germline V gene. This CDR3 comprises 12 residues. The V end was cut by 6 bases, the J end by 2 bases, with 8 bases between. This CDR3 is CASSLDTYEQYF. CDR3 nucleotide sequence: TGTGCCAGCAGCCTCGACACCTACGAGCAGTACTTC.

The chain has TRBV7-9 and TRBJ2-7; possible D gene TRBD2, 5 bases. The CDR3 contains 13 residues. V gave up 8 bases and J gave up 2 bases, with 13 bases separating them. Per germline, CDR1 SEHNR and CDR2 FQNEAQ (reference sequence). The CDR3 protein is CASEGITAYEQYF. The CDR3 nucleotides read TGTGCCAGCGAGGGAATAACAGCCTACGAGCAGTACTTC.

The rearrangement links TRBV28 to TRBJ1-4; D might be TRBD1 (6 bases). The CDR3 totals 14 residues. Trimming took off 6 bases at V and 5 bases at J, with 13 bases between the two ends. CDR1 and CDR2 from the germline V gene are MDHEN and SYDVKM. Here the CDR3 DNA reads TGTGCCAGCAGACAAGACAGGCCGAATGAAAAACTGTTTTTT. Its translation is CASRQDRPNEKLFF.